This T cell receptor (beta chain) was captured by sequencing in a study of Graves' ophthalmopathy and Graves' hyperthyroidism. Overall study results and limits: Thyroid clonotypes that were expanded above 0.001 frequency mostly also appeared in blood. A classifier, a 13-signature model, separated ophthalmopathy from stable hyperthyroidism with around 88% sensitivity and about 82% specificity.

The length of the CDR3 is 16 residues. Germline CDR1 reads SNHLY; CDR2 reads FYNNEI. V was pared by 6 bases and J by 5 bases, with 14 bases of the junction left unmatched. Newly diagnosed, the hyperthyroidism patients had under 2 months' duration and were aged 18 to 65. Details on this clonotype: Its antigen is unidentified.

Researchers took RNA transcripts and amplified TCR beta CDR3 regions from them. First-round RT-PCR relied on HTBI primers, and a second-round multiplex PCR came next. One entry per CDR3 protein, called by TCRdb with MiXCR from the multiplex PCR reads. Of more than 1,000,000 distinct CDR3 sequences in the sample, roughly two fifths were seen once. The source of this sequence is an adult man with Graves' hyperthyroidism. The sample taken for sequencing was peripheral blood or thyroid tissue (not recorded which). The gene calls are TRBV2 and TRBJ2-5, with 8 bases identical to TRBD2. The DNA for the CDR3 is TGTGCCAGCAGCCAAGATCTCGGGACTAGTGGCGAGACCCAGTACTTC. Translation: CASSQDLGTSGETQYF. The variable domain in full, completed from reference TRBV2 and TRBJ2-5, reads EPEVTQTPSHQVTQMGQEVILRCVPISNHLYFYWYRQILGQKVEFLVSFYNNEISEKSEIFDDQFSVERPDGSNFTLKIRSTKLEDSAMYFCASSQDLGTSGETQYFGPGTRLLVL.